These 3 T cell receptor beta chains were sequenced from one sample in a study of T cell responses to AZD1222 COVID-19 vaccine. This table comes from immunoSEQ multiplex PCR, and its TCRdb copy is limited to in-frame clones, with some not included. The data hold about 150,000 clones, with about nine tenths observed a single time. The sample in question was peripheral blood, obtained on day 0 of AZD1222 vaccination. Receptor source: an adult in good health.

This chain links TRBV28 with TRBJ2-2; D remains ambiguous. The CDR3 is 15 residues long. V lost 5 bases and J lost 6, with 16 bases in between. Looked up from germline, CDR1 is MDHEN and CDR2 is SYDVKM. The CDR3 protein is CASSPPYTPSGELFF. For the CDR3, the DNA is TGTGCCAGCAGTCCCCCCTACACGCCCTCCGGGGAGCTGTTTTTT.

This clone was detected only a few times. The genes are TRBV7-9 and TRBJ2-7; 7 bases are a match to TRBD2. The germline V gene encodes CDR1 SEHNR and CDR2 FQNEAQ (reference sequence). J gave up 5 bases and V 4 bases, and 11 bases lay outside the gene matches. The CDR3 spans 15 residues. The CDR3: CASSSPSGGIDEQYF. CDR3 bases: TGTGCCAGCAGCTCCCCCTCCGGGGGGATAGACGAGCAGTACTTC.

The CDR3 is CASSLVGGRGQETQYF. The CDR3 DNA reads as TGTGCCAGCAGCTTAGTGGGCGGGAGGGGCCAAGAGACCCAGTACTTC. The rearrangement joins TRBV7-2 to TRBJ2-5; 9 nucleotides agree with TRBD2. The V segment lost 1 base and the J segment 1 base; nucleotides outside the gene matches: 4. CDR1 and CDR2 from the germline V gene are SGHTA and FQGNSA. The CDR3 is 16 residues long.